A single sample is the source of the 7 T cell receptor beta chains below, sequenced in a study of T-cell reconstitution after alpha-beta-depleted transplantation in children. Molecular barcoding with unique molecular identifiers was used for the TCRbeta library. TCRdb re-called the PCR reads with MiXCR, one entry per CDR3 protein. Of approximately 110,000 distinct CDR3 sequences listed, around 23% are singletons. The sample was PBMCs, mostly from graft donor cells, taken 180 days after TCRalphabeta/CD19-depleted stem cell transplant. These receptors originate from a male patient between 2 and 10 years old who had a stem cell transplant for chronic granulomatous disease, so the T cells may come from the graft donor.

This clonotype was seen many times. This sequence joins TRBV20-1 and TRBJ2-7, with D perhaps matching TRBD2 (6 bases). The V and J ends lost 3 bases and 3 bases respectively, with 12 bases between them. The CDR3 spans 13 residues. Per germline, CDR1 DFQATT and CDR2 SNEGSKA (reference sequence). The CDR3: CSASDLASYEQYF. CDR3 bases: TGCAGTGCTAGTGATCTAGCGAGCTACGAGCAGTACTTC.

The chain links TRBV12-3 or TRBV12-4 to TRBJ2-7, with 8 bases fitting TRBD2. V was pared by 5 bases and J by 1 base, with 7 bases of the junction left unmatched. The CDR3 runs to 15 residues. CDR3 in DNA: TGTGCCAGCAGTGAGGGGACTAGACGGTCCTACGAGCAGTACTTC. Its protein is CASSEGTRRSYEQYF.

This clonotype was recorded many times. The V call is TRBV28, the J call TRBJ2-7, with 7 bases aligning to TRBD2. V shed 2 bases, J shed 6 bases, and the junction held 7 bases outside the gene matches. Germline V gene data show CDR1 as MDHEN and CDR2 as SYDVKM. This CDR3 is built from 14 residues. In DNA form, the CDR3 reads TGTGCCAGCAGTTTAGGGCTAGCGGATGGCGAGCAGTACTTC. Translation: CASSLGLADGEQYF.

This clonotype was counted at least ten times. This sequence joins TRBV5-1 and TRBJ2-1; D is possibly TRBD1 or TRBD2 (5 bases each). CDR1 is SGHRS and CDR2 is YFSETQ in the germline V gene. Trimming removed 4 bases from V and 11 bases from J, with 19 bases in between. This CDR3 contains 14 residues. Written as DNA, the CDR3 is TGCGCCAGCAGCACGGGACCGCAGAGCCAGAAGCAGTTCTTC. As protein: CASSTGPQSQKQFF.

This clonotype was seen only a few times. This rearrangement joins TRBV29-1 to TRBJ2-7; 7 bases fit TRBD1. Trimming took 1 base from V and 5 from J; bases not matched to a gene: 8. Germline V gene lookup returns CDR1 SQVTM and CDR2 ANQGSEA. This CDR3 is built from 14 residues. CDR3 DNA: TGCAGCGTTGAAGCCAGACAGGGAGAGAACGAGCAGTACTTC. Amino acids: CSVEARQGENEQYF.

CDR3 region: CASSSKAGVTYEQYF. The CDR3 nucleotides read TGCGCCAGCAGCTCAAAGGCGGGAGTTACCTACGAGCAGTACTTC. The chain has TRBV5-1 and TRBJ2-7; 7 bases line up with TRBD2. The CDR3 contains 15 residues. The germline CDR1 and CDR2 sequences are SGHRS and YFSETQ. Germline trimming cut 3 bases from V and 2 bases from J; bases unmatched to any gene: 8. The full variable domain, with the rest looked up from reference TRBV5-1 and TRBJ2-7, is KAGVTQTPRYLIKTRGQQVTLSCSPISGHRSVSWYQQTPGQGLQFLFEYFSETQRNKGNFPGRFSGRQFSNSRSEMNVSTLELGDSALYLCASSSKAGVTYEQYFGPGTRLTVT.

CDR3 residues: CASSSDPGQGGYEQYF. The CDR3, as DNA: TGTGCCAGCAGTTCCGACCCGGGACAGGGGGGTTACGAGCAGTACTTC. The genes are TRBV12-3 or TRBV12-4 and TRBJ2-7, with 11 nucleotides matching TRBD1. The CDR3 covers 16 residues. With 4 bases clipped from V and 4 bases from J, the junction kept 9 bases outside the gene matches.